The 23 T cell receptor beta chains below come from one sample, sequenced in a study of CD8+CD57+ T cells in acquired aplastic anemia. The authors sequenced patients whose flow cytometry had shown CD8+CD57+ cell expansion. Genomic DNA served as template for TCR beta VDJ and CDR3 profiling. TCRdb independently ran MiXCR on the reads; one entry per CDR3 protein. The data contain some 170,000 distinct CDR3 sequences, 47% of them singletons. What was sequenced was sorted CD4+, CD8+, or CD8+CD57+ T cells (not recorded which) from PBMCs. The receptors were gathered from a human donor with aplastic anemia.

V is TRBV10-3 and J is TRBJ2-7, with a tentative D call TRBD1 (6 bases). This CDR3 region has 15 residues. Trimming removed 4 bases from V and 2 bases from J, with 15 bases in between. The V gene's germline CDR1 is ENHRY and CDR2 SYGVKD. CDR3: CAISGTTTGTYEQYF. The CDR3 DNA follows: TGTGCCATCAGTGGGACGACGACAGGAACCTACGAGCAGTACTTC.

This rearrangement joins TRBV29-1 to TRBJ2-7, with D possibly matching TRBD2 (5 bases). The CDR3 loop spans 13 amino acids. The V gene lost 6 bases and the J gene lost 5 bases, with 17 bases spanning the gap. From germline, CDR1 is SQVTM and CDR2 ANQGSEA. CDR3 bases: TGCAGCGTGGAGGTAGGGCTTGTCGACGAGCAGTACTTC. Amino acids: CSVEVGLVDEQYF.

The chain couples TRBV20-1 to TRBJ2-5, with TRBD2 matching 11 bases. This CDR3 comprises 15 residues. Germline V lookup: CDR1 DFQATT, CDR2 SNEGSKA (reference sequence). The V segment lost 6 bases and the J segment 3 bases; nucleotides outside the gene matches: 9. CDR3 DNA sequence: TGCAGTGCCGTAGCGGGGGGGCACCTCAAAGAGACCCAGTACTTC. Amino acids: CSAVAGGHLKETQYF.

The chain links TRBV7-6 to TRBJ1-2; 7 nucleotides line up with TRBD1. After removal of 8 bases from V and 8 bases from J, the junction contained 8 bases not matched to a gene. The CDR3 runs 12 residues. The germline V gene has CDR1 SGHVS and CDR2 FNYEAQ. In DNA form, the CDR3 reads TGTGCCAGCGGCCAGGCAGGGGGAGGCTACACCTTC. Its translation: CASGQAGGGYTF.

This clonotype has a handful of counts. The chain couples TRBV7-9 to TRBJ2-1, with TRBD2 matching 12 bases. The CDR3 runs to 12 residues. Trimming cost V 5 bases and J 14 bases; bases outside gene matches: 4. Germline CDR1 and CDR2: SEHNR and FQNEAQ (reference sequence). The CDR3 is CASSAGLAGKFF. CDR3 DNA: TGTGCCAGCAGCGCAGGACTAGCGGGGAAGTTCTTC.

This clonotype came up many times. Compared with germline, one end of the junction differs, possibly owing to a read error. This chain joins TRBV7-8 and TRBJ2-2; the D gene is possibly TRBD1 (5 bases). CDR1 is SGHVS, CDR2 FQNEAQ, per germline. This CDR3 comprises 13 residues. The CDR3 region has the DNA TGCGCCAGCAGCCAAAGGACATACGGGGAGCTGTTTTTT. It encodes CASSQRTYGELFF.

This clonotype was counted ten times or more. This CDR3 reads CASSPGRSNQPQHF. The DNA of the CDR3 is TGTGCCAGCAGTCCCGGCCGGAGCAATCAGCCCCAGCATTTT. The genes are TRBV12-3 or TRBV12-4 and TRBJ1-5; D unresolved. Trimming removed 5 bases from V and 1 base from J, with 9 bases in between. The CDR3 runs 14 residues.

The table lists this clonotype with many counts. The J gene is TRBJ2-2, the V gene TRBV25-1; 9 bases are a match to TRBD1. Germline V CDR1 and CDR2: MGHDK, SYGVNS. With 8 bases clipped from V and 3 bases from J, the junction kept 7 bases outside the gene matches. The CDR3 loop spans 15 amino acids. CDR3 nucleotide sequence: TGTGCCAGCCGCGGAACAGGGGGCGACACCGGGGAGCTGTTTTTT. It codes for CASRGTGGDTGELFF.

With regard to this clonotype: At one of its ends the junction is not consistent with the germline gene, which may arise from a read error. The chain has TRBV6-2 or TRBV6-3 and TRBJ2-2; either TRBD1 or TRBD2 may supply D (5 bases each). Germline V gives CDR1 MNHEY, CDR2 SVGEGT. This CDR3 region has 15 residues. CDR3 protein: CASSYSGTPPGELFF. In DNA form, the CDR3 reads TGTGCCAGCAGTTACTCTGGGACCCCTCCCGGCGAGCTGTTTTTT.

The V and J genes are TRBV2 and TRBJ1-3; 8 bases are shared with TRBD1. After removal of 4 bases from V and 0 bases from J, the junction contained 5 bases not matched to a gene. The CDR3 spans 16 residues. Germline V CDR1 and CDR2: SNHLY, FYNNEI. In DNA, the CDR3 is TGTGCCAGCAGTGCATGGGGACAGGCCTCTGGAAACACCATATATTTT. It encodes CASSAWGQASGNTIYF.

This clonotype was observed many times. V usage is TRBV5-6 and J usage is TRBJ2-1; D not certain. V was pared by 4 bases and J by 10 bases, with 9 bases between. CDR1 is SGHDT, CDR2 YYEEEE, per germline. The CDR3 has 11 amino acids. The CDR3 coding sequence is TGTGCCAGCAGCGCGCGACAAGAGCAGTTCTTC. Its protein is CASSARQEQFF.

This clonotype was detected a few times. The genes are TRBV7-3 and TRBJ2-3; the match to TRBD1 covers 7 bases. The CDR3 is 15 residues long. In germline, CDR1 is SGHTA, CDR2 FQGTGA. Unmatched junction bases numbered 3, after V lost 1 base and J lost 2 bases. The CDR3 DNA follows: TGTGCCAGCAGCTTAAGGGGACAGTTCACAGATACGCAGTATTTT. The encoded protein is CASSLRGQFTDTQYF.

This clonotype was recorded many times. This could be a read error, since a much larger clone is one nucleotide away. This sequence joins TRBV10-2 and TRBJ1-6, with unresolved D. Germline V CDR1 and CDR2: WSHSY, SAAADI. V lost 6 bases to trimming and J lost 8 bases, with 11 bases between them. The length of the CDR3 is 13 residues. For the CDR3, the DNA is TGCGCCAGCAGAGACGGGGATGATTCACCCCTCCACTTT. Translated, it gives CASRDGDDSPLHF.

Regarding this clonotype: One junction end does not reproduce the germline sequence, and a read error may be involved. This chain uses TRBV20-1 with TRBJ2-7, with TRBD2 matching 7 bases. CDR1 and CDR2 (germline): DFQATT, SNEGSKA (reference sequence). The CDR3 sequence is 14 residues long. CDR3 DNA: TGCAGTGTTAGAGGCACCAGCGGGGCCTACGAGCAGTACTTC. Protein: CSVRGTSGAYEQYF.

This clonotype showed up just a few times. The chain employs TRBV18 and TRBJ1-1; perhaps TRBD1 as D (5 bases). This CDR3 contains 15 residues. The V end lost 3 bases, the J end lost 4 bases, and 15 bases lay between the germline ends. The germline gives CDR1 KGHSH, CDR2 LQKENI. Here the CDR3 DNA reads TGTGCCAGCTCACCTCGGAGGGACGGAATCACTGAAGCTTTCTTT. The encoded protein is CASSPRRDGITEAFF. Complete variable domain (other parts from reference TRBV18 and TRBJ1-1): NAGVMQNPRHLVRRRGQEARLRCSPMKGHSHVYWYRQLPEEGLKFMVYLQKENIIDESGMPKERFSAEFPKEGPSILRIQQVVRGDSAAYFCASSPRRDGITEAFFGQGTRLTVV.

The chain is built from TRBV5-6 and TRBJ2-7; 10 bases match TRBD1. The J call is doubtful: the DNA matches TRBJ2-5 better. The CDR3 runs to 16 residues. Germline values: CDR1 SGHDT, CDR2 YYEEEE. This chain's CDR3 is CASSFDRGQVLETQYF. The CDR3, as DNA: TGTGCCAGCAGCTTCGACAGGGGGCAAGTGTTGGAGACCCAGTACTTC.

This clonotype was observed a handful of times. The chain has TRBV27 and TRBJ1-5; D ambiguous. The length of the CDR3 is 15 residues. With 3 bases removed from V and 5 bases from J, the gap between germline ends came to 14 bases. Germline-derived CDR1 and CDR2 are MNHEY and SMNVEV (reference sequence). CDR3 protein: CASSFVWEADQPQHF. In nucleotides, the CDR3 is TGTGCCAGCAGTTTCGTCTGGGAGGCCGATCAGCCCCAGCATTTT.

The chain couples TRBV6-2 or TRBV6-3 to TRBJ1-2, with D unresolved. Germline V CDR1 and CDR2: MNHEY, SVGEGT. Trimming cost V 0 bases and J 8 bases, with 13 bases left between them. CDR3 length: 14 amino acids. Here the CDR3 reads CASSYSHGKVGYTF. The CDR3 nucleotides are TGTGCCAGCAGTTACTCGCACGGGAAGGTCGGCTACACCTTC.

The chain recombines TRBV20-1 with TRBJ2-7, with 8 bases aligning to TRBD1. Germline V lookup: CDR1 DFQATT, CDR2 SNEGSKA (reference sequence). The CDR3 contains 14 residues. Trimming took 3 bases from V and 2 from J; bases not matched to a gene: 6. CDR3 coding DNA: TGCAGTGCTAGTGGACAGGGCGGGCCCTACGAGCAGTACTTC. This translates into CSASGQGGPYEQYF.

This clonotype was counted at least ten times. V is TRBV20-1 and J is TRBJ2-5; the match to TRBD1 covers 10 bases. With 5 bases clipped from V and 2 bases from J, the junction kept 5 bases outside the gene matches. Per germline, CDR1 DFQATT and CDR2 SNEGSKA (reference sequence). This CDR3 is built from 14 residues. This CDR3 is CSAAPGQGQETQYF. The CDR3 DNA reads TGCAGTGCTGCTCCGGGACAGGGGCAAGAGACCCAGTACTTC.

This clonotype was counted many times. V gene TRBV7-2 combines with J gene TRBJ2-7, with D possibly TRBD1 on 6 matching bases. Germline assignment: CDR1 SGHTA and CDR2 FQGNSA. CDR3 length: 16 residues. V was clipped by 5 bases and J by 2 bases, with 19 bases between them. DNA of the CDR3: TGTGCCAGCAGCCGCGAAGGACAGCTGGGTACCTACGAGCAGTACTTC. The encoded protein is CASSREGQLGTYEQYF.

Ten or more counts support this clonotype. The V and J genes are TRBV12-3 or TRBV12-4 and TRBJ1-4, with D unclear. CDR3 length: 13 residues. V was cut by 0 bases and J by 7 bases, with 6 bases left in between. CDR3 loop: CASSLAGSEKLFF. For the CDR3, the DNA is TGTGCCAGCAGTTTAGCGGGGAGTGAAAAACTGTTTTTT.

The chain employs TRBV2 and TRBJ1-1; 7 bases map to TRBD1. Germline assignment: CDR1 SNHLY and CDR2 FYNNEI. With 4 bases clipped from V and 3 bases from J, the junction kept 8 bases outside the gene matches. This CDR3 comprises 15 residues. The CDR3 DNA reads TGTGCCAGCAGTGGACCGACAGGGAAGGACACTGAAGCTTTCTTT. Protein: CASSGPTGKDTEAFF. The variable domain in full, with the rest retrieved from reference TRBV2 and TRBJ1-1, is EPEVTQTPSHQVTQMGQEVILRCVPISNHLYFYWYRQILGQKVEFLVSFYNNEISEKSEIFDDQFSVERPDGSNFTLKIRSTKLEDSAMYFCASSGPTGKDTEAFFGQGTRLTVV.